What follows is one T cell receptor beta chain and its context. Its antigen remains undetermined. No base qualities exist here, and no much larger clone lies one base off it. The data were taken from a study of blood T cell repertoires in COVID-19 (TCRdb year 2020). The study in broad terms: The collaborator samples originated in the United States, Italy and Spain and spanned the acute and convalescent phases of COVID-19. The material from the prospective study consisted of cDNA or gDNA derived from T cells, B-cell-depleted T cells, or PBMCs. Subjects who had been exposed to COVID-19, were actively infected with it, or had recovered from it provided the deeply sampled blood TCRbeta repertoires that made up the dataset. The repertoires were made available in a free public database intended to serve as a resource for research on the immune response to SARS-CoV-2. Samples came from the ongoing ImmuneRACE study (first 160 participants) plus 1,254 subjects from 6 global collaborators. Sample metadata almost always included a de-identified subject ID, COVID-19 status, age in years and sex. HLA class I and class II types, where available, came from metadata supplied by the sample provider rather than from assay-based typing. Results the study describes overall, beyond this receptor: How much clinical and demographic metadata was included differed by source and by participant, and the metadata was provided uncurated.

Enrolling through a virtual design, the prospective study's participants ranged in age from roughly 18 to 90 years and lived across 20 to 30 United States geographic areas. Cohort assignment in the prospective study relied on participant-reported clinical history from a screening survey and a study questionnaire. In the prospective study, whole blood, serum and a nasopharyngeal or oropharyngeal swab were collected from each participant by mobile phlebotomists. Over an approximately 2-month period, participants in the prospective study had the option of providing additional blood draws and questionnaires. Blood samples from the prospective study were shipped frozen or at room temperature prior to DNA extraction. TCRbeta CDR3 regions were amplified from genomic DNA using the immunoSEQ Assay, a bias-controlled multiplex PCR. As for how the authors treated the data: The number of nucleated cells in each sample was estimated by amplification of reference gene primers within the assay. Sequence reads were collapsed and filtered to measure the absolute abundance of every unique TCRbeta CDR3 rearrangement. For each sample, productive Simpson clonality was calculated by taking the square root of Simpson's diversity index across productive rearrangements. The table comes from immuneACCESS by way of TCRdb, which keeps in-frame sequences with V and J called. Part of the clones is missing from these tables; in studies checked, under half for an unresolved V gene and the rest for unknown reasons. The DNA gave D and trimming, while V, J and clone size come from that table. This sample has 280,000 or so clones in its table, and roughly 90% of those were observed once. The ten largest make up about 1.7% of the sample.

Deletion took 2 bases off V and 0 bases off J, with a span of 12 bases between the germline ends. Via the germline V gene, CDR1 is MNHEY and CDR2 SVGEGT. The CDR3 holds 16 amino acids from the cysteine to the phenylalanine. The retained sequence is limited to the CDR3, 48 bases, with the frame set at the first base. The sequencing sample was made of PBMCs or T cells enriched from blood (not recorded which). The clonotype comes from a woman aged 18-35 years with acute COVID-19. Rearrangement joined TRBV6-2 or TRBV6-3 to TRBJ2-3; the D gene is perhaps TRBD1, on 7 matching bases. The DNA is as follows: TGTGCCAGCAGTTACCCAGGGGGGACTAGCACAGATACGCAGTATTTT. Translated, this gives CASSYPGGTSTDTQYF.